One and the same sample provided the 30 T cell receptor beta chains below, sequenced in a study of PD-1 blockade in classical Hodgkin lymphoma. In every patient, relapse followed autologous stem cell transplantation, while exposure to brentuximab vedotin differed. Sequenced by immunoSEQ multiplex PCR; TCRdb stores in-frame clones only, minus some. In the table there are 25,000 to 30,000 clones, around 80% of which are singletons. The sample in question was peripheral blood mononuclear cells (PBMCs), obtained before the second cycle of nivolumab. The receptor set was obtained from a human donor with classical Hodgkin lymphoma.

This clone has only a few counts. The V and J genes are TRBV7-2 and TRBJ2-7, with a tentative D call TRBD1 (5 bases). V gave up 0 bases and J gave up 8 bases, with 14 bases separating them. The germline V gene has CDR1 SGHTA and CDR2 FQGNSA. This CDR3 is 14 amino acids long. CDR3 amino acids: CASSLATDTGKQYF. DNA of the CDR3: TGTGCCAGCAGCTTAGCGACTGACACAGGAAAGCAGTACTTC.

This clone has just a few counts. The rearrangement links TRBV6-8 to TRBJ1-3, with D perhaps matching TRBD1 (5 bases). CDR1 and CDR2 from the germline V gene are MNHGY and SAAAGT. CDR3 length equals 18 residues. V lost 4 bases and J lost 1, with 20 bases in between. The DNA of the CDR3 is TGTGCCAGCAGTTCCGGCCCCGGGGGGATACGTTCTGGAAACACCATATATTTT. Translation gives CASSSGPGGIRSGNTIYF.

V usage is TRBV5-1 and J usage is TRBJ2-1; D not certain. The CDR3 loop spans 16 amino acids. CDR1 is SGHRS and CDR2 is YFSETQ in the germline V gene. V lost 0 bases, J lost 3 bases, and 13 bases lay in between. The CDR3 region has the DNA TGCGCCAGCAGCTTGGGCCCAAATAAGGTCTACAATGAGCAGTTCTTC. Protein product: CASSLGPNKVYNEQFF.

The chain carries TRBV28 and TRBJ1-2; 10 positions match TRBD1. Germline V lookup: CDR1 MDHEN, CDR2 SYDVKM. The CDR3 is made up of 22 amino acids. V was pared by 5 bases and J by 4 bases, with 28 bases of the junction left unmatched. DNA for the CDR3: TGTGCCAGCAGTCTTCTTGGGACAGGGGCGAGTCTCACTGTGCCACGTCTCTATGGCTACACCTTC. It yields the protein CASSLLGTGASLTVPRLYGYTF.

This chain joins TRBV28 and TRBJ1-4, with TRBD1 as a possible D gene (6 bases). V lost 9 bases and J 7 bases, leaving 15 bases between the germline ends. Germline V CDR1 and CDR2: MDHEN, SYDVKM. This CDR3 spans 13 amino acids. The CDR3 loop reads CASGKGQIEKLFF. The CDR3 DNA is TGTGCCAGTGGAAAAGGACAGATTGAAAAACTGTTTTTT.

This chain joins TRBV7-9 and TRBJ2-3, with 7 positions matching TRBD2. This CDR3 region has 14 residues. Germline loops: CDR1 SEHNR, CDR2 FQNEAQ (reference sequence). The V and J ends lost 5 bases and 2 bases, in that order; junction bases with no gene match: 4. CDR3 residues: CASSPGDYTDTQYF. The CDR3 DNA reads as TGTGCCAGCAGCCCTGGGGACTACACAGATACGCAGTATTTT.

The chain carries TRBV4-3 and TRBJ2-3, with TRBD2 identical over 9 bases. This CDR3 is 19 amino acids long. J gave up 0 bases and V 0 bases, and 10 bases lay outside the gene matches. Germline V gives CDR1 LGHNA, CDR2 YSLEER. CDR3 residues: CASSQDWGGGALSTDTQYF. DNA for the CDR3: TGCGCCAGCAGCCAAGATTGGGGCGGGGGGGCTCTTAGCACAGATACGCAGTATTTT.

The chain links TRBV9 to TRBJ2-3; 9 nucleotides agree with TRBD2. This CDR3 has 18 residues. After removal of 1 base from V and 2 bases from J, the junction contained 11 bases not matched to a gene. Per germline, CDR1 SGDLS and CDR2 YYNGEE. The CDR3 here is CASSVSSGGIRNTDTQYF. CDR3 bases: TGTGCCAGCAGCGTAAGTAGCGGGGGTATAAGAAACACAGATACGCAGTATTTT.

The V and J genes are TRBV10-3 and TRBJ1-1; 8 nucleotides match TRBD1. V lost 9 bases to trimming and J lost 1 base; unmatched junction nucleotides: 4. This CDR3 region has 13 residues. In germline, CDR1 is ENHRY, CDR2 SYGVKD. The CDR3: CAILDRENTEAFF. As DNA, the CDR3 is TGTGCCATTCTGGACAGGGAGAACACTGAAGCTTTCTTT.

The DNA of the CDR3 is TGTGCCAGCAGTTTCTACGGGAAGAATCAGCCCCAGCATTTT. It yields the protein CASSFYGKNQPQHF. The chain employs TRBV27 and TRBJ1-5; D call uncertain. Germline V CDR1 and CDR2: MNHEY, SMNVEV (reference sequence). This CDR3 is built from 14 residues. V dropped 3 bases and J dropped 4 bases, with 10 bases sitting between them.

The gene calls are TRBV4-3 and TRBJ2-3, with D possibly being TRBD2 (6 bases). This CDR3 region has 17 residues. Between the trimmed V and J ends, which lost 3 bases and 1 base, there was a span of 17 bases. Germline V CDR1 and CDR2: LGHNA, YSLEER. In DNA form, the CDR3 reads TGCGCCAGCAGCCAGACCTGGCGGGGTGACGGCACAGATACGCAGTATTTT. Its translation: CASSQTWRGDGTDTQYF.

The V gene is TRBV28, the J gene TRBJ1-5; TRBD1 aligns across 9 bases. J was trimmed by 3 bases and V by 2 bases; bases with no gene match: 2. CDR3 length: 15 residues. CDR1 is MDHEN and CDR2 is SYDVKM in the germline V gene. The CDR3 bases are TGTGCCAGCAGTTTAGGGGACAGGGTCAATCAGCCCCAGCATTTT. This translates into CASSLGDRVNQPQHF.

The chain links TRBV27 to TRBJ1-2, with D unclear. The length of the CDR3 is 12 residues. From germline, CDR1 is MNHEY and CDR2 SMNVEV (reference sequence). Trimming shortened V by 4 bases and J by 4 bases, and 7 bases separated the two germline ends. This CDR3 reads CASSSRGYGYTF. The CDR3 DNA sequence: TGTGCCAGCAGTTCGCGTGGCTATGGCTACACCTTC.

The chain couples TRBV28 to TRBJ2-7; the match to TRBD1 covers 8 bases. Germline CDR1 and CDR2: MDHEN and SYDVKM. The CDR3 runs 15 residues. The trim removed 4 bases at V and 5 bases at J, leaving 10 bases unmatched. CDR3 residues: CASSSPQQGVHEQYF. In DNA form, the CDR3 reads TGTGCCAGCAGTTCCCCCCAACAGGGGGTCCACGAGCAGTACTTC.

This clone was found a few times. This sequence joins TRBV5-4 and TRBJ2-1; no clear D. The CDR3 covers 13 residues. Trimming pared 0 bases from V and 8 bases from J, leaving 9 bases between. Per the germline V gene, CDR1 is SGHNT and CDR2 is YYREEE (reference sequence). CDR3 protein: CASSLEVADEQFF. In DNA, the CDR3 is TGTGCCAGCAGCTTGGAGGTAGCCGATGAGCAGTTCTTC. Full variable domain (rest looked up from reference TRBV5-4 and TRBJ2-1): ETGVTQSPTHLIKTRGQQVTLRCSSQSGHNTVSWYQQALGQGPQFIFQYYREEENGRGNFPPRFSGLQFPNYSSELNVNALELDDSALYLCASSLEVADEQFFGPGTRLTVL.

In this sample, this clone turned up a few times. The chain recombines TRBV7-6 with TRBJ2-1, with 7 bases aligning to TRBD1. This CDR3 is built from 18 residues. In germline, CDR1 is SGHVS, CDR2 FNYEAQ. The trim removed 3 bases at V and 1 base at J, leaving 12 bases unmatched. The CDR3 coding sequence is TGTGCCAGCAGCTTTCGGGACAGTGATTTTCGGTCCTACAATGAGCAGTTCTTC. It encodes CASSFRDSDFRSYNEQFF.

V and J are TRBV7-8 and TRBJ2-2; D gene ambiguous. Between the trimmed V and J ends, which lost 5 bases and 5 bases, there was a span of 6 bases. Germline CDR1 reads SGHVS; CDR2 reads FQNEAQ. This CDR3 is 12 amino acids long. Here the CDR3 reads CASSPSTGELFF. CDR3 sequence (DNA): TGTGCCAGCAGCCCCAGTACCGGGGAGCTGTTTTTT.

CDR3 sequence reads: CASSDRDTGELFF. CDR3 nucleotides: TGTGCCAGCAGTGACAGGGACACCGGGGAGCTGTTTTTT. J is TRBJ2-2 and V is TRBV6-4; D remains unclear. Germline V CDR1 and CDR2: MRHNA, SNTAGT. This CDR3 region has 13 residues. V lost 2 bases, J lost 3 bases, and 4 bases lay in between.

This chain links TRBV9 with TRBJ2-1; 7 bases are shared with TRBD2. The CDR3 loop spans 17 amino acids. V lost 0 bases to trimming and J lost 0 bases; unmatched junction nucleotides: 6. In germline, CDR1 is SGDLS, CDR2 YYNGEE. This CDR3 is CASSVAFGGSSYNEQFF. The CDR3 region has the DNA TGTGCCAGCAGCGTAGCCTTCGGGGGGAGCTCCTACAATGAGCAGTTCTTC.

The chain joins TRBV10-3 to TRBJ2-3; no definite D call. Germline V gene lookup returns CDR1 ENHRY and CDR2 SYGVKD. The CDR3 loop spans 12 amino acids. The germline V and J ends were trimmed by 7 bases and 5 bases, with 10 bases remaining between them. This chain's CDR3 is CAINGAGDTQYF. In DNA form, the CDR3 reads TGTGCCATCAACGGTGCAGGAGATACGCAGTATTTT.

J is TRBJ2-7 and V is TRBV5-4, with 7 positions matching TRBD2. Germline V CDR1 and CDR2: SGHNT, YYREEE (reference sequence). V shed 0 bases and J 1 base; nucleotides not matched to a gene: 4. The CDR3 is made up of 15 amino acids. The CDR3 reads CASSLDGGGSYEQYF. Written as DNA, the CDR3 is TGTGCCAGCAGCTTGGACGGCGGGGGTTCCTACGAGCAGTACTTC.

The J gene is TRBJ2-1, the V gene TRBV6-5, with TRBD2 as a possible D gene (5 bases). Germline V gives CDR1 MNHEY, CDR2 SVGAGI. The CDR3 consists of 15 residues. Trimming removed 5 bases from V and 9 bases from J, with 20 bases in between. Here the CDR3 reads CASSPFTGRGGEQFF. The CDR3 DNA is TGTGCCAGCAGTCCCTTCACGGGGAGAGGCGGTGAGCAGTTCTTC.

The gene calls are TRBV10-3 and TRBJ2-1; possible D gene TRBD2, 5 bases. This CDR3 has 13 amino acids. Germline CDR1 ENHRY, CDR2 SYGVKD. V lost 6 bases to trimming and J lost 8 bases, with 14 bases between them. CDR3 amino acids: CAISGGRVDEQFF. The CDR3 DNA reads as TGTGCCATCAGCGGAGGCCGGGTGGATGAGCAGTTCTTC.

This clone appeared once. V gene TRBV2 combines with J gene TRBJ2-2; 7 bases align to TRBD1. This CDR3 region has 16 residues. Per germline, CDR1 SNHLY and CDR2 FYNNEI. The V segment lost 7 bases and the J segment 3 bases; nucleotides outside the gene matches: 11. Written as DNA, the CDR3 is TGTGCCAGCACTATAACAGGGGCCCTTGACACCGGGGAGCTGTTTTTT. This gives the protein CASTITGALDTGELFF.

The chain recombines TRBV2 with TRBJ1-1, with D uncertain. Germline loops: CDR1 SNHLY, CDR2 FYNNEI. The CDR3 contains 13 residues. Trimming shortened V by 9 bases and J by 5 bases, and 16 bases separated the two germline ends. The CDR3 nucleotides read TGTGCCAGTGAGGGCGCTCCGGGGACTGAAGCTTTCTTT. Translating it yields CASEGAPGTEAFF.

This sequence joins TRBV10-3 and TRBJ2-7; D is possibly TRBD2 (6 bases). V lost 2 bases, J lost 7 bases, and 12 bases lay in between. This CDR3 contains 13 residues. The V gene's germline CDR1 is ENHRY and CDR2 SYGVKD. DNA of the CDR3: TGTGCCATCAGTGAGCTACCGGAGGGGGAGCAGTACTTC. It specifies CAISELPEGEQYF.

V and J are TRBV4-2 and TRBJ1-1; D not resolved. V was shortened by 5 bases and J by 0 bases, with 16 bases between the two germline ends. Germline CDR1 and CDR2: LGHNA and YNFKEQ. The length of the CDR3 is 16 residues. CDR3 amino acids: CASSVRGEGVNTEAFF. The CDR3 DNA sequence: TGTGCCAGCAGCGTTCGGGGTGAGGGCGTGAACACTGAAGCTTTCTTT.

The chain employs TRBV5-4 and TRBJ2-5; D gene ambiguous. The CDR3 runs to 12 residues. Germline CDR1 SGHNT, CDR2 YYREEE (reference sequence). V shed 5 bases and J shed 7 bases, with 12 bases lying between them. Here the CDR3 reads CASSLPEGTQYF. The CDR3 nucleotides are TGTGCCAGCAGTCTGCCGGAAGGGACCCAGTACTTC.

The table lists this clone with a count of one. This chain connects TRBV7-9 to TRBJ2-2, with no clear D. Trimming cost V 1 base and J 3 bases, with 0 bases left between them. Germline V gene data show CDR1 as SEHNR and CDR2 as FQNEAQ (reference sequence). The CDR3 spans 12 residues. CDR3 residues: CASSLDTGELFF. CDR3 in DNA: TGTGCCAGCAGCTTAGACACCGGGGAGCTGTTTTTT.

The chain links TRBV5-8 to TRBJ1-1, with D perhaps TRBD1 (5 bases). Trimming removed 0 bases from V and 0 bases from J, with 15 bases in between. The CDR3 length is 17 residues. Germline-derived CDR1 and CDR2 are SGHTS and YDEGEE. The CDR3 here is CASSLVFNNRLNTEAFF. CDR3 DNA sequence: TGTGCCAGCAGCTTGGTATTTAACAACAGGCTGAACACTGAAGCTTTCTTT.